The 18 T cell receptor beta chains below were found in one sample sequenced in a study of response to subunit inactivated influenza vaccine. TCRdb reanalysed the RT-PCR reads using MiXCR and keeps one entry per CDR3 protein. The profile shows 400,000 to 550,000 distinct CDR3 sequences, about 25% of them singletons. Material: CD4+ T cells sorted from PBMCs, obtained roughly 5 days after vaccination. The receptors stem from a man aged 45 to 65 who received an inactivated influenza vaccine.

The chain couples TRBV20-1 to TRBJ2-7; tentatively, D is TRBD1 or TRBD2 (5 bases each). CDR3 length equals 13 residues. V gave up 1 base and J gave up 2 bases, with 9 bases separating them. The germline V gene has CDR1 DFQATT and CDR2 SNEGSKA (reference sequence). DNA of the CDR3: TGCAGTGCTAGAGTTCCGGGACCCTACGAGCAGTACTTC. This sequence encodes CSARVPGPYEQYF.

This clonotype was counted a few times. The J gene is TRBJ2-1, the V gene TRBV2, with D possibly matching TRBD2 (5 bases). Trimming pared 8 bases from V and 2 bases from J, leaving 10 bases between. Germline values: CDR1 SNHLY, CDR2 FYNNEI. This CDR3 is 13 amino acids long. CDR3 DNA sequence: TGTGCCAGCGGACTCGTGGCCTACAATGAGCAGTTCTTC. It codes for CASGLVAYNEQFF.

On this clonotype itself: One end of the junction fails to match germline, which may point to a read error. The chain combines TRBV29-1 with TRBJ1-5; 9 nucleotides line up with TRBD1. The CDR3 is 14 residues long. The V gene's germline CDR1 is SQVTM and CDR2 ANQGSEA. The DNA for the CDR3 is TGCAGCGCCGCGGACAGGGGCGGGAATCAGCCCCTGCATTTT. Its translation: CSAADRGGNQPLHF.

This clonotype has only a few counts. V is TRBV7-9 and J is TRBJ1-1, with D unclear. With 5 bases removed from V and 0 bases from J, the gap between germline ends came to 10 bases. The CDR3 runs 14 residues. Germline V gene sequence: CDR1 SEHNR, CDR2 FQNEAQ (reference sequence). This chain's CDR3 is CASSVDGLNTEAFF. For the CDR3, the DNA is TGTGCCAGCAGCGTGGACGGATTGAACACTGAAGCTTTCTTT.

V gene TRBV5-1 combines with J gene TRBJ2-1, with 12 bases lining up with TRBD2. Germline assignment: CDR1 SGHRS and CDR2 YFSETQ. The CDR3 extends over 16 amino acids. The ends lost 2 bases at V and 4 bases at J; junction bases unmatched: 4. The CDR3 protein is CASSLASGGVYNEQFF. CDR3 DNA sequence: TGCGCCAGCAGCTTAGCTAGCGGGGGGGTGTACAATGAGCAGTTCTTC.

The table lists this clonotype with a few counts. The rearrangement joins TRBV12-3 or TRBV12-4 to TRBJ1-1; D is undetermined. Trimming left V 6 bases short and J 1 base short, with 12 bases between. This CDR3 is built from 14 residues. CDR3 nucleotide sequence: TGTGCCAGCAGCCGTGGGGTAAAGAACACTGAAGCTTTCTTT. Its translation: CASSRGVKNTEAFF.

This chain joins TRBV27 and TRBJ2-2; 13 bases are a match to TRBD2. This CDR3 is 18 amino acids long. Germline assignment: CDR1 MNHEY and CDR2 SMNVEV (reference sequence). V was pared by 5 bases and J by 2 bases, with 8 bases of the junction left unmatched. CDR3 residues: CASSTRLAGGSNTGELFF. CDR3 coding DNA: TGTGCCAGCAGTACCCGACTAGCGGGGGGCTCAAACACCGGGGAGCTGTTTTTT.

At least ten counts were recorded for this clonotype. V and J are TRBV20-1 and TRBJ1-4, with D hard to call. Trimming stripped 8 bases from V and 10 bases from J, with 17 bases between. This CDR3 has 12 amino acids. Per the germline V gene, CDR1 is DFQATT and CDR2 is SNEGSKA (reference sequence). Here the CDR3 reads CSIPDLAAKLFF. CDR3 nucleotides: TGCAGTATCCCGGACCTGGCTGCAAAACTGTTTTTT.

This clonotype has more than one count but fewer than ten. CDR3 in amino acids: CASNPGDRATGEQYF. The CDR3, as DNA: TGCGCCAGCAACCCGGGGGACAGGGCGACTGGCGAGCAGTACTTC. This chain uses TRBV5-1 with TRBJ2-7, with 9 bases aligning to TRBD1. The V gene end was trimmed by 6 bases and the J gene end by 6 bases; junction bases not matched to a gene: 13. Germline V gene lookup returns CDR1 SGHRS and CDR2 YFSETQ. The CDR3 loop spans 15 amino acids.

This clonotype was picked up a small number of times. The chain employs TRBV20-1 and TRBJ1-2; D is uncertain. Germline V gene data show CDR1 as DFQATT and CDR2 as SNEGSKA (reference sequence). The CDR3 has 12 amino acids. V was trimmed by 6 bases and J by 7 bases, leaving 15 bases between them. CDR3 amino acids: CSADDGPGGYTF. CDR3 sequence (DNA): TGCAGTGCGGATGACGGCCCCGGTGGCTACACCTTC.

The sample holds a few counts of this clonotype. The rearrangement uses TRBV10-3 and TRBJ2-7; 10 nucleotides agree with TRBD1. Trimming removed 7 bases from V and 2 bases from J; junction bases left unmatched: 5. The CDR3 contains 14 residues. Germline V gives CDR1 ENHRY, CDR2 SYGVKD. CDR3 nucleotide sequence: TGTGCCATCACACCGGGACAGGGGCCCTACGAGCAGTACTTC. It encodes CAITPGQGPYEQYF.

This clonotype was counted between two and nine times. This rearrangement joins TRBV4-3 to TRBJ1-2; D gene unclear. This CDR3 contains 11 residues. Germline V gene lookup returns CDR1 LGHNA and CDR2 YSLEER. V was trimmed by 1 base and J by 6 bases, leaving 3 bases between them. CDR3 bases: TGCGCCAGCAGCCAAGGGGATGGCTACACCTTC. It specifies CASSQGDGYTF.

This clonotype was picked up a small number of times. The V and J genes are TRBV5-6 and TRBJ1-2; 7 bases are shared with TRBD1. In germline, CDR1 is SGHDT, CDR2 YYEEEE. This CDR3 is 17 amino acids long. J gave up 4 bases and V 3 bases, and 15 bases lay outside the gene matches. The CDR3 reads CASSSRKSRGKGYGYTF. DNA of the CDR3: TGTGCCAGCAGCTCCAGAAAGTCCAGGGGGAAAGGCTATGGCTACACCTTC.

This clonotype turned up a few times. The genes are TRBV6-1 and TRBJ1-3; 8 positions match TRBD1. The V segment lost 6 bases and the J segment 4 bases; nucleotides outside the gene matches: 8. There are 15 residues in the CDR3. Germline-derived CDR1 and CDR2 are MNHNS and SASEGT. This CDR3 reads CASRPTGDSGNTIYF. Here the CDR3 DNA reads TGTGCCAGCAGGCCGACAGGGGATTCCGGAAACACCATATATTTT.

V usage is TRBV20-1 and J usage is TRBJ2-2, with D perhaps being TRBD1 or TRBD2 (6 bases each). Germline V CDR1 and CDR2: DFQATT, SNEGSKA (reference sequence). The CDR3 has 14 amino acids. V was trimmed by 6 bases and J by 4 bases, leaving 15 bases between them. The CDR3 DNA reads TGCAGTGCCAGGGGTCGGAGGGGCACCGGGGAGCTGTTTTTT. Translated, it gives CSARGRRGTGELFF.

The rearrangement uses TRBV4-3 and TRBJ2-1, with D tentatively TRBD2 (6 bases). The germline V gene encodes CDR1 LGHNA and CDR2 YSLEER. V lost 1 base to trimming and J lost 6 bases, with 10 bases between them. The CDR3 covers 14 residues. In nucleotides, the CDR3 is TGCGCCAGCAGCCAAGTAGGGACTTTCAATGAGCAGTTCTTC. Its translation: CASSQVGTFNEQFF.

This clonotype was observed a handful of times. The chain uses TRBV19 and TRBJ1-5; the match to TRBD1 covers 9 bases. CDR3 length: 14 amino acids. With 5 bases clipped from V and 7 bases from J, the junction kept 6 bases outside the gene matches. Germline loops: CDR1 LNHDA, CDR2 SQIVND (reference sequence). CDR3 in amino acids: CASSVQGAGQPQHF. CDR3 bases: TGTGCCAGTAGTGTACAGGGGGCCGGGCAGCCCCAGCATTTT.

This clonotype has just a few counts. The rearrangement joins TRBV11-2 to TRBJ2-3, with 7 positions matching TRBD1. CDR3 size: 15 residues. The J segment lost 2 bases and the V segment lost 5 bases, leaving 7 bases of the junction unmatched. Per the germline V gene, CDR1 is SGHAT and CDR2 is FQNNGV. CDR3 coding DNA: TGTGCCAGCAGCAACCAGGGACAGTACACAGATACGCAGTATTTT. Amino acids: CASSNQGQYTDTQYF.